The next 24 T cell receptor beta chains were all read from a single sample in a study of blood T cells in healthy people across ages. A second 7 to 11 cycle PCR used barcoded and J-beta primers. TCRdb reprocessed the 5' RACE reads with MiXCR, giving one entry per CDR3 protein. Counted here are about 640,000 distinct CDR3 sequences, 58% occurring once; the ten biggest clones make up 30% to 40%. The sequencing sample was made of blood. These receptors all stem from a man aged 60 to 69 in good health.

The CDR3 here is CASSFLTGMRDRYNEQFF. The CDR3 DNA reads TGTGCCAGCAGCTTCCTGACAGGCATGAGGGACCGATACAATGAGCAGTTCTTC. The chain joins TRBV5-6 to TRBJ2-1; a weak D match, TRBD1 (6 bases). Trimming left V 2 bases short and J 4 bases short, with 22 bases between. CDR3 length: 18 residues. The V gene's germline CDR1 is SGHDT and CDR2 YYEEEE.

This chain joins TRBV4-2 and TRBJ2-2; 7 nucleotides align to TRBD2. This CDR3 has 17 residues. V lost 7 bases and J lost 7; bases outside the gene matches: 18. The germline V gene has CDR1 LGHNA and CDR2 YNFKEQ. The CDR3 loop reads CASNHLGQRGSNGELFF. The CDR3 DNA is TGTGCCAGCAACCACCTGGGGCAGCGGGGAAGCAACGGGGAGCTGTTTTTT.

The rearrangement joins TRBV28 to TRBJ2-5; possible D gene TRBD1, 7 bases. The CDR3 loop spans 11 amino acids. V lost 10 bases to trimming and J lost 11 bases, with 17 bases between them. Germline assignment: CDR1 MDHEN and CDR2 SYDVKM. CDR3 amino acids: CATMEGAAQYF. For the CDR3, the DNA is TGTGCCACCATGGAGGGGGCAGCGCAGTACTTC.

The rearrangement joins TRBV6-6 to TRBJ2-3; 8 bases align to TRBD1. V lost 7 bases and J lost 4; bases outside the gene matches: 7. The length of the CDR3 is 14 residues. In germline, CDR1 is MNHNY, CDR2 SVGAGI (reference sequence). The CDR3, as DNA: TGTGCCAGCATCCAGGGGGCGAGGCCAGATACGCAGTATTTT. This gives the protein CASIQGARPDTQYF.

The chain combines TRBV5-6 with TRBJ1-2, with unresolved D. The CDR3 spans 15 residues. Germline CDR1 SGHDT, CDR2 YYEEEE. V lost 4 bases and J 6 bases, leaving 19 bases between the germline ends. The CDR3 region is CASSLYGLLQNGYTF. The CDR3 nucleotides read TGTGCCAGCAGCCTATACGGACTTCTACAGAATGGCTACACCTTC. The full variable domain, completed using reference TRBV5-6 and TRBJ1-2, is DAGVTQSPTHLIKTRGQQVTLRCSPKSGHDTVSWYQQALGQGPQFIFQYYEEEERQRGNFPDRFSGHQFPNYSSELNVNALLLGDSALYLCASSLYGLLQNGYTFGSGTRLTVV.

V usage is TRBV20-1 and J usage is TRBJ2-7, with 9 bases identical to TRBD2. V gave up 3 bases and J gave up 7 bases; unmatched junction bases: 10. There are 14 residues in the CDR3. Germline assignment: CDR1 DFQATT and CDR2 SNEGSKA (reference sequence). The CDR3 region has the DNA TGCAGTGCTAGGCGCGGCGGGGGGGCTAATGAGCAGTACTTC. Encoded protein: CSARRGGGANEQYF.

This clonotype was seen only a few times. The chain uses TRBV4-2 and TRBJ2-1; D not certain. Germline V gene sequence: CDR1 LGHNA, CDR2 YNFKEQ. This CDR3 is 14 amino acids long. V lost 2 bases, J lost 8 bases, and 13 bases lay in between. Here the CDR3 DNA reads TGTGCCAGCAGCCAATCTTCTAGGTGGGATGAGCAGTTCTTC. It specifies CASSQSSRWDEQFF.

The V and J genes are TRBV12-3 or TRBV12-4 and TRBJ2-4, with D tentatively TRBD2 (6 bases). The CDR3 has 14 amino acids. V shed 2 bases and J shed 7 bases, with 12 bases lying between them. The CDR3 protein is CASSLSGGDNIQYF. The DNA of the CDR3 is TGTGCCAGCAGTTTATCCGGGGGAGATAACATTCAGTACTTC.

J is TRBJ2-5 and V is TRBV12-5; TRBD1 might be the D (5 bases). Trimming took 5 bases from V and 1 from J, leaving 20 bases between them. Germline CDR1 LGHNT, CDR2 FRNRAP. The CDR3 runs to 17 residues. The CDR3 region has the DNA TGTGCTAGTGGTGCCCCGGACATGAAAACATTCCAAGAGACCCAGTACTTC. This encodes CASGAPDMKTFQETQYF.

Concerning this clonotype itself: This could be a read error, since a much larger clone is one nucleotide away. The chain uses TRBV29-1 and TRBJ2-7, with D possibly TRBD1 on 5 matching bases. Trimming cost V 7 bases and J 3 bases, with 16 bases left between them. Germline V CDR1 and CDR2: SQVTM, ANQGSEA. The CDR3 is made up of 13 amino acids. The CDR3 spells CSARTPTGYEQYF. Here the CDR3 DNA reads TGCAGCGCCAGGACACCCACAGGCTACGAGCAGTACTTC.

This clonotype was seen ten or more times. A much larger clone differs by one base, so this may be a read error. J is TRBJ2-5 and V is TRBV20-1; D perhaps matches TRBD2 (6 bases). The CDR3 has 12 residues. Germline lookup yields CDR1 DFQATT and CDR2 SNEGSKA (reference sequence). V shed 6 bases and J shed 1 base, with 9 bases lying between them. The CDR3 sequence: CSAGGTQETQYF. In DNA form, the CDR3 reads TGCAGTGCGGGGGGAACCCAAGAGACCCAGTACTTC.

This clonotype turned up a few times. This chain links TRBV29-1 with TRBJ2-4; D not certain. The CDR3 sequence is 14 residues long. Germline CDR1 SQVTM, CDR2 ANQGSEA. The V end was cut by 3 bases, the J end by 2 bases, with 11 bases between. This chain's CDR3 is CSVERMGTKNIQYF. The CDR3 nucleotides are TGCAGCGTTGAGAGAATGGGCACCAAAAACATTCAGTACTTC.

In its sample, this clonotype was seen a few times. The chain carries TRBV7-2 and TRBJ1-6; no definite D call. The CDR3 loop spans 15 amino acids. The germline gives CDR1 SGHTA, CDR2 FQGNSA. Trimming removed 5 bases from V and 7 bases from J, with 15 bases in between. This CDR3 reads CASSLQAGLNSPLHF. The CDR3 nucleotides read TGTGCCAGCAGCCTTCAAGCAGGTTTAAATTCACCCCTCCACTTT.

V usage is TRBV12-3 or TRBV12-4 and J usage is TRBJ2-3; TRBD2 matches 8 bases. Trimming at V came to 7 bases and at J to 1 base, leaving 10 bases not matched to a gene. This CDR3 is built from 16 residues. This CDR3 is CASTTPGGPGTDTQYF. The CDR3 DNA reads TGTGCCAGCACCACTCCGGGGGGGCCCGGCACAGATACGCAGTATTTT.

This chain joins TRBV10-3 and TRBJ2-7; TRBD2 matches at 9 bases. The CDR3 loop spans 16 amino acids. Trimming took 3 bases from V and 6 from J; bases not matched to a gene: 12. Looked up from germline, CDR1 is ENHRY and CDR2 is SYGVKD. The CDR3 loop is CAISDSSGASLGEQYF. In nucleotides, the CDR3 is TGTGCCATCAGTGACTCTAGCGGGGCCTCCTTGGGCGAGCAGTACTTC.

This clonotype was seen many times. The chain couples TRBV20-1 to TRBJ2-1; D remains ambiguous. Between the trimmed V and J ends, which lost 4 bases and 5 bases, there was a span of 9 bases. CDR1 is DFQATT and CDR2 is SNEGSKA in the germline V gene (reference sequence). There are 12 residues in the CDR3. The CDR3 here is CSATQSDNEQFF. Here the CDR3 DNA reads TGCAGTGCTACACAATCGGACAATGAGCAGTTCTTC.

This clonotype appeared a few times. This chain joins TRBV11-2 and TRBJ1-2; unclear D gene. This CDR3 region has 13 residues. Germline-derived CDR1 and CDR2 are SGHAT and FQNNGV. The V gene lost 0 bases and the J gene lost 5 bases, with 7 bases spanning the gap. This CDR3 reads CASSLDRQYGYTF. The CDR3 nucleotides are TGTGCCAGCAGCTTAGACCGGCAGTATGGCTACACCTTC.

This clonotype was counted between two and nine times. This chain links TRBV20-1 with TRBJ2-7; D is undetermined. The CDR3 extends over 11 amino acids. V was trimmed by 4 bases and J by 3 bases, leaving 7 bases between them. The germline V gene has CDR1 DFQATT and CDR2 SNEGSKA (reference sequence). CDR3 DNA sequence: TGCAGTGCTATGACATTCTACGAGCAGTACTTC. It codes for CSAMTFYEQYF.

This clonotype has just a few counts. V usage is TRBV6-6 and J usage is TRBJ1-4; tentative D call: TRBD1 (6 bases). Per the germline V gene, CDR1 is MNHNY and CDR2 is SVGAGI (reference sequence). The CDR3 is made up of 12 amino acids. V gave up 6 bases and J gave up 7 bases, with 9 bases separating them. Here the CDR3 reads CASRQGGEKLFF. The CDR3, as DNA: TGTGCCAGCAGGCAAGGGGGTGAAAAACTGTTTTTT.

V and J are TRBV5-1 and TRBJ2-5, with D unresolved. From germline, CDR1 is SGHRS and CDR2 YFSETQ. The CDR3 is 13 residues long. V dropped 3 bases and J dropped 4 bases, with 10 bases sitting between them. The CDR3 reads CASSSEVIETQYF. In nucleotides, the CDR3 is TGCGCCAGCAGCTCTGAAGTCATAGAGACCCAGTACTTC.

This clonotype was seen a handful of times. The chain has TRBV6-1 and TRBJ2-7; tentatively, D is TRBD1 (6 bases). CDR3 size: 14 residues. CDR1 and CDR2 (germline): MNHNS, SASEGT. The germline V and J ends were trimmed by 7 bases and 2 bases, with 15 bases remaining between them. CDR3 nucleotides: TGTGCCAGCACCCAAGGGGGTGCCCCCTACGAGCAGTACTTC. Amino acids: CASTQGGAPYEQYF.

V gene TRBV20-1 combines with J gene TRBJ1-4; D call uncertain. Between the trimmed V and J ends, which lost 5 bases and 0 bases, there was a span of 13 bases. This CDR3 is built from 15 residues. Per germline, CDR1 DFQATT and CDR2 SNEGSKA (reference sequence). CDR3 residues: CSAAPLGTTNEKLFF. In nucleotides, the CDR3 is TGCAGTGCTGCCCCCCTGGGGACAACTAATGAAAAACTGTTTTTT.

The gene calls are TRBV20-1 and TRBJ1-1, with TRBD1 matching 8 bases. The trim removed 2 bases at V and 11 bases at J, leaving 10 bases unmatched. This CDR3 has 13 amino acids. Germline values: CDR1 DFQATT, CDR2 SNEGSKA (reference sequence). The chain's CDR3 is CSARRTGGPGAFF. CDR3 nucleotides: TGCAGTGCTAGACGTACAGGGGGACCTGGGGCTTTCTTT.

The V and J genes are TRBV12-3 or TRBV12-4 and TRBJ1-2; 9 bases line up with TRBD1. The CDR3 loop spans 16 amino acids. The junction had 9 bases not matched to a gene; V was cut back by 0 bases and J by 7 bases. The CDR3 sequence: CASSLALDGTGSGYTF. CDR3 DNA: TGTGCCAGCAGTTTAGCGCTGGACGGGACAGGGAGTGGCTACACCTTC.